The 3 T cell receptor beta chains below all came from one sample that was sequenced in a study of cytomegalovirus exposure and HLA in healthy donors. Primers included in the PCR were 60 Vbeta and 13 Jbeta primers. Data came from immunoSEQ multiplex PCR; TCRdb stores just in-frame clones and leaves some out. The sample carries about 140,000 clones, around 82% recorded once. Specimen: PBMCs. These receptors were collected from a female donor in good health and CMV-seronegative.

The V and J genes are TRBV10-3 and TRBJ1-5; D possibly corresponds to TRBD1 (6 bases). The CDR3 is 14 amino acids. V lost 10 bases and J lost 4, with 17 bases in between. The germline gives CDR1 ENHRY, CDR2 SYGVKD. CDR3 sequence reads: CATRPPGANQPQHF. CDR3 coding DNA: TGTGCCACCAGGCCCCCAGGGGCTAATCAGCCCCAGCATTTT.

This chain joins TRBV7-2 and TRBJ1-2, with D possibly being TRBD1 (5 bases). V gave up 5 bases and J gave up 4 bases, with 14 bases separating them. The CDR3 length is 14 residues. Per the germline V gene, CDR1 is SGHTA and CDR2 is FQGNSA. The CDR3 spells CASSPQGLSYGYTF. The CDR3 nucleotides are TGTGCCAGCAGCCCCCAGGGACTAAGCTATGGCTACACCTTC.

The chain joins TRBV27 to TRBJ1-2; 7 nucleotides match TRBD1. V lost 5 bases, J lost 7 bases, and 10 bases stayed unmatched. This CDR3 is built from 14 residues. Germline V gives CDR1 MNHEY, CDR2 SMNVEV (reference sequence). CDR3: CASSLTGVVTGYTF. The CDR3 nucleotides read TGTGCCAGCAGTCTCACAGGGGTAGTTACTGGCTACACCTTC.